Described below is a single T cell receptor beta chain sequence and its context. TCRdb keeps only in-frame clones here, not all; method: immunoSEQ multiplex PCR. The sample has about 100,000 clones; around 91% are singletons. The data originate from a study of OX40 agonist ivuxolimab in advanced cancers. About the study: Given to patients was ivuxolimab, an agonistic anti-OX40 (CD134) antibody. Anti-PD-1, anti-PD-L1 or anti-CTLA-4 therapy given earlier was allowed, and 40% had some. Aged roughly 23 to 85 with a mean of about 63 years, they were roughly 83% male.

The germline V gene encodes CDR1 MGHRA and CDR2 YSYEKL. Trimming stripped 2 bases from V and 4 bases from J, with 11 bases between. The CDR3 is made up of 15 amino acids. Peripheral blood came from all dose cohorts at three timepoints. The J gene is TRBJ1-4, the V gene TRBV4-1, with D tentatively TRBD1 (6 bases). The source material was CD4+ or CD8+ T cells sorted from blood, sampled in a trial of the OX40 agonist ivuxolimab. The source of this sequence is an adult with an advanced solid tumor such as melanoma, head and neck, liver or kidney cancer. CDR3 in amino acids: CASSQRGALNEKLFF. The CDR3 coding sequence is TGCGCCAGCAGCCAAAGGGGGGCTCTTAATGAAAAACTGTTTTTT.